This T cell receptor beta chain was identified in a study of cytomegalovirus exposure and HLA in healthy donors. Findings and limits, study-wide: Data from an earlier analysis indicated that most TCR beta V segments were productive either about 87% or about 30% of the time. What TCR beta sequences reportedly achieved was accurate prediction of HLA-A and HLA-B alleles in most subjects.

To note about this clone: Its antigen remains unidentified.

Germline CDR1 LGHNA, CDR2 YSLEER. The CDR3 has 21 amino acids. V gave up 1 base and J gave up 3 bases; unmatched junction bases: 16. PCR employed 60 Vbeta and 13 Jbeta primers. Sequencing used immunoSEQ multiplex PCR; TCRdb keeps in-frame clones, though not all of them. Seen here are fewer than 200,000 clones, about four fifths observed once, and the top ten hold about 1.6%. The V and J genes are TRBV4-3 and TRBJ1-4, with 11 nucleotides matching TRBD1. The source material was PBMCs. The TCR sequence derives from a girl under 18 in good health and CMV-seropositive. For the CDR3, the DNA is TGCGCCAGCAGCCAAGGTTGGACAGGGGGCCGACGGGGGAGGGCTAATGAAAAACTGTTTTTT. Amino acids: CASSQGWTGGRRGRANEKLFF.